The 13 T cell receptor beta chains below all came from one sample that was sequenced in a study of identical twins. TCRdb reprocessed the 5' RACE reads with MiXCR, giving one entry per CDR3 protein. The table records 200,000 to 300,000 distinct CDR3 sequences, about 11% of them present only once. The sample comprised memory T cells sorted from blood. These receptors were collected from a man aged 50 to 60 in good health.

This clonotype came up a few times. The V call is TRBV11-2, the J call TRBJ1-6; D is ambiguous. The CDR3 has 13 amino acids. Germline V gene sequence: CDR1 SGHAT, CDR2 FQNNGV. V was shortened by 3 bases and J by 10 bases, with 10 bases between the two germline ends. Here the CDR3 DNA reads TGTGCCAGCAGCTTGAGCGGAGGATCACCCCTCCACTTT. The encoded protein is CASSLSGGSPLHF.

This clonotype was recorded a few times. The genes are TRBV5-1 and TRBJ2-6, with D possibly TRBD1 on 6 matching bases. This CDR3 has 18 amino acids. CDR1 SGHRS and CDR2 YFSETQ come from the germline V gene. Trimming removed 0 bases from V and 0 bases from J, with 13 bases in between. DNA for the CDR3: TGCGCCAGCAGCTTGGCCCCGACAGGTGACTCTGGGGCCAACGTCCTGACTTTC. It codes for CASSLAPTGDSGANVLTF.

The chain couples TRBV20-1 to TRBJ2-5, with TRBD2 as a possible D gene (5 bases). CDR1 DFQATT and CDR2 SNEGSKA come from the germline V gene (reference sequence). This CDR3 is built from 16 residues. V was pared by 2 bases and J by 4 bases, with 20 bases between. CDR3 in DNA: TGCAGTGCTAGAAGGAGGATGGCCAGCCTGCGAGAGACCCAGTACTTC. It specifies CSARRRMASLRETQYF.

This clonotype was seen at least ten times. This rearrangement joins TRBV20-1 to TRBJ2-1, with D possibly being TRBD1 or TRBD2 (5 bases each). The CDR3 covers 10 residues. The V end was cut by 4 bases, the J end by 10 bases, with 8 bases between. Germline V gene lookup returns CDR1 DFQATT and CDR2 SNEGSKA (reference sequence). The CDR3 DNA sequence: TGCAGTGCTAAGGGACCCGAGCAGTTCTTC. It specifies CSAKGPEQFF.

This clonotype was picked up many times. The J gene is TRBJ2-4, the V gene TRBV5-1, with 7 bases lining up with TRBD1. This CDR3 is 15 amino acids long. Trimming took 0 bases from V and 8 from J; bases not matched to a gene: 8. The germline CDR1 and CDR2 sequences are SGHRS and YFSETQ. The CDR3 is CASSLEGQPSDIQYF. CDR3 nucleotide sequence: TGCGCCAGCAGCTTGGAGGGACAGCCTTCAGACATTCAGTACTTC.

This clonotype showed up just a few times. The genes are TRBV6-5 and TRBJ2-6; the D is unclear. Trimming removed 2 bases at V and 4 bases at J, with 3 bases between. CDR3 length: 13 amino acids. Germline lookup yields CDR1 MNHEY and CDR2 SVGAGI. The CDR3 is CASSYKGANVLTF. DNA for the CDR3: TGTGCCAGCAGTTACAAGGGGGCCAACGTCCTGACTTTC.

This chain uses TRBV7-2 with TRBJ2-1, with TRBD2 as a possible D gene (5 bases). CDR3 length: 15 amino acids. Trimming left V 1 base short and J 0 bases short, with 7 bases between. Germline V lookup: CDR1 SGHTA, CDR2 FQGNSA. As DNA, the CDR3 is TGTGCCAGCAGCTTAGAGCGGAACTCCTACAATGAGCAGTTCTTC. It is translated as CASSLERNSYNEQFF.

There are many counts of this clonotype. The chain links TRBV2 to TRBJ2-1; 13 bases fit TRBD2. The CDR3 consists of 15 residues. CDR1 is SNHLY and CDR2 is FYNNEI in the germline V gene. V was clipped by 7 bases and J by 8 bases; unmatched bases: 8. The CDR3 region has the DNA TGTGCCAGCACTCCTGGGACTAGCGGGACTTATGAGCAGTTCTTC. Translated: CASTPGTSGTYEQFF.

The CDR3 nucleotides are TGTGCCAGCTCACCAAGTCAACTTTTGAACACTGAAGCTTTCTTT. Its protein product is CASSPSQLLNTEAFF. The chain employs TRBV18 and TRBJ1-1; D gene ambiguous. The V end lost 2 bases, the J end lost 0 bases, and 10 bases lay between the germline ends. In germline, CDR1 is KGHSH, CDR2 LQKENI. The CDR3 has 15 residues.

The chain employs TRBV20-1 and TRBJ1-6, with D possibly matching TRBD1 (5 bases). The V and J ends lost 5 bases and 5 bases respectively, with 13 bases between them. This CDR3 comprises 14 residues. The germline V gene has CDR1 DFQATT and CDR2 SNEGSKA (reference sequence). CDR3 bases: TGCAGTGCTGTTCGGGACCGAAATAATTCACCCCTCCACTTT. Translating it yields CSAVRDRNNSPLHF.

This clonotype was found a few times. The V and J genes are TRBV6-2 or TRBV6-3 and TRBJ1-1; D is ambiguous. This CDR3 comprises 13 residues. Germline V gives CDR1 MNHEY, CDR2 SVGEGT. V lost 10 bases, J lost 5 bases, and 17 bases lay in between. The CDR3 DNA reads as TGTGCCACCGAAAGGACGGCGCGGACTGAAGCTTTCTTT. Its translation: CATERTARTEAFF.

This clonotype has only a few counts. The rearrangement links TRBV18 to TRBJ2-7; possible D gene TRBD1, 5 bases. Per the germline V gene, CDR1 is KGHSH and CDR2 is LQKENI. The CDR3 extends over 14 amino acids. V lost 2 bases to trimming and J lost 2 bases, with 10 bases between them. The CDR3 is CASSPAQGPYEQYF. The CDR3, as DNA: TGTGCCAGCTCACCAGCCCAGGGTCCCTACGAGCAGTACTTC.

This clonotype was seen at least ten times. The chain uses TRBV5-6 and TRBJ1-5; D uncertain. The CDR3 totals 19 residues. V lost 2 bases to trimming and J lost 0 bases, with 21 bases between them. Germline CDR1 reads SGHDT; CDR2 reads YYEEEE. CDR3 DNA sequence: TGTGCCAGCAGCTTTTCCCGGTGGGGTGGCGTAGCTAGCAATCAGCCCCAGCATTTT. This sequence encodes CASSFSRWGGVASNQPQHF.